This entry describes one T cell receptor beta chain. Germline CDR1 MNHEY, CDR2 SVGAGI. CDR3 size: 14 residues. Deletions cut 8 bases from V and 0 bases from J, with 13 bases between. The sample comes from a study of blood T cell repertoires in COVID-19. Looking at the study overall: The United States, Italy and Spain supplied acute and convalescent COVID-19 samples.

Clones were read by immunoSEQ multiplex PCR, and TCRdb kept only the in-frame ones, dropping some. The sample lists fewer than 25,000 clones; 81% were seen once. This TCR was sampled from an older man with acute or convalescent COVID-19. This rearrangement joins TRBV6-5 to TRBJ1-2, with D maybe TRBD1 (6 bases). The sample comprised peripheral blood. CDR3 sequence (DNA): TGTGCCAGCGGCAGGGGTTTAGCTAACTATGGCTACACCTTC. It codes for CASGRGLANYGYTF.